The clone carrying this T cell receptor beta chain was seen repeatedly, ten times or more. What it binds is unknown. Diagnosis rested on symptoms, serum thyroxine and TRAb, thyroid ultrasound, and orbital computed tomography. This sample holds PBMCs from 10 ml fresh peripheral blood. The sample is drawn from a study of T cells in Graves' hyperthyroidism and ophthalmopathy. Study-wide points: Most thyroid clonotypes expanded above 0.001 were also detected in blood. In the analysis, a 13 V-J model separated ophthalmopathy from stable hyperthyroidism.

Amplified TCR beta CDR3 regions derived from RNA transcripts. The TCR CDR3 was amplified in a first-round RT-PCR using the HTBI primer set. One entry per CDR3 protein results from TCRdb running MiXCR on the multiplex PCR reads. The repertoire includes hundreds of thousands of distinct CDR3 sequences, 15% to 20% of them detected once, and approximately 16% sits in the top ten. The CDR3 consists of 16 residues. The germline CDR1 and CDR2 sequences are SGHAT and FQNNGV. The V segment lost 4 bases and the J segment 3 bases; nucleotides outside the gene matches: 9. The TCR comes from a woman aged 50 to 65 with Graves' hyperthyroidism that later progressed to Graves' ophthalmopathy. This chain joins TRBV11-2 and TRBJ2-1; 7 positions agree with TRBD2. The specimen was blood. The CDR3 nucleotides are TGTGCCAGCAGCTCTCCTAGCGGAGAGAACTACAATGAGCAGTTCTTC. Amino acids: CASSSPSGENYNEQFF.